The 32 T cell receptor beta chains below come from one sample, sequenced in a study of response to subunit inactivated influenza vaccine. TCRdb re-called the RT-PCR reads with MiXCR, one entry per CDR3 protein. Found here are about 520,000 distinct CDR3 sequences, 25% of them singletons; the top ten hold about 1.9%. Specimen: CD4+ T cells sorted from PBMCs, collected about 5 days after vaccination. Receptors originate from a man aged 50 to 60 who received an inactivated influenza vaccine.

This chain links TRBV7-2 with TRBJ1-2; the match to TRBD1 covers 8 bases. The trim removed 2 bases at V and 4 bases at J, leaving 6 bases unmatched. The CDR3 is 15 amino acids. The V gene's germline CDR1 is SGHTA and CDR2 FQGNSA. CDR3 DNA sequence: TGTGCCAGCAGCTTACTCCGAGACAGGGGCTATGGCTACACCTTC. This gives the protein CASSLLRDRGYGYTF.

The rearrangement uses TRBV20-1 and TRBJ2-3; the D gene could be TRBD1 or TRBD2 (6 bases each). The CDR3 spans 12 residues. Germline V gene data show CDR1 as DFQATT and CDR2 as SNEGSKA (reference sequence). Trimming took 6 bases from V and 12 from J, leaving 19 bases between them. The CDR3 sequence is CSASRGRRAQYF. For the CDR3, the DNA is TGCAGTGCCAGTAGGGGGAGGAGAGCTCAGTATTTT.

The J gene is TRBJ2-1, the V gene TRBV20-1; 10 positions agree with TRBD1. Losses at the gene ends were 2 bases for V and 8 bases for J; bases not matched to a gene: 9. CDR1 and CDR2 (germline): DFQATT, SNEGSKA (reference sequence). CDR3 size: 15 residues. CDR3 amino acids: CSARHRQGAGDEQFF. For the CDR3, the DNA is TGCAGTGCTAGACACCGACAGGGGGCTGGAGATGAGCAGTTCTTC.

This clonotype has at least ten counts. The V gene is TRBV11-2, the J gene TRBJ1-3; D possibly corresponds to TRBD1 (5 bases). V shed 3 bases and J shed 2 bases, with 11 bases lying between them. CDR3 length: 15 amino acids. CDR1 is SGHAT, CDR2 FQNNGV, per germline. CDR3 region: CASSFRGIPGNTIYF. The CDR3 DNA reads as TGTGCCAGCAGCTTCCGGGGGATCCCTGGAAACACCATATATTTT.

This clonotype was recorded a few times. This rearrangement joins TRBV11-2 to TRBJ2-3, with D perhaps matching TRBD1 (6 bases). The CDR3 is 14 residues long. Germline-derived CDR1 and CDR2 are SGHAT and FQNNGV. V was shortened by 4 bases and J by 4 bases, with 12 bases between the two germline ends. CDR3 sequence (DNA): TGTGCCAGCAGCTGGGATAGACAGGCAGATACGCAGTATTTT. This sequence encodes CASSWDRQADTQYF.

V usage is TRBV6-1 and J usage is TRBJ2-7; 9 nucleotides align to TRBD2. With 4 bases clipped from V and 2 bases from J, the junction kept 12 bases outside the gene matches. Looked up from germline, CDR1 is MNHNS and CDR2 is SASEGT. CDR3 size: 17 residues. The CDR3 nucleotides are TGTGCCAGCAGTGCGTCGGGTCTAGCGGGACAAGCCTACGAGCAGTACTTC. The encoded protein is CASSASGLAGQAYEQYF.

This clonotype was counted a few times. The genes are TRBV6-2 or TRBV6-3 and TRBJ2-2, with 10 bases identical to TRBD2. CDR3 size: 16 residues. Germline CDR1 reads MNHEY; CDR2 reads SVGEGT. V dropped 6 bases and J dropped 3; count of bases not matched to a gene: 7. The CDR3 coding sequence is TGTGCCAGCAGCCACCGACTAGCGGGCCACACCGGGGAGCTGTTTTTT. It translates to CASSHRLAGHTGELFF.

This clonotype was detected a few times. The chain recombines TRBV7-6 with TRBJ2-7; possible D gene TRBD1, 6 bases. Germline CDR1 reads SGHVS; CDR2 reads FNYEAQ. The CDR3 totals 15 residues. The V and J ends lost 2 bases and 3 bases respectively, with 14 bases between them. The CDR3, as DNA: TGTGCCAGCAGCTTAACAGGGCAGGGGTACTACGAGCAGTACTTC. This sequence encodes CASSLTGQGYYEQYF.

The rearrangement links TRBV2 to TRBJ2-3, with unresolved D. Trimming removed 7 bases from V and 0 bases from J, with 8 bases in between. Germline V gene lookup returns CDR1 SNHLY and CDR2 FYNNEI. CDR3 length: 13 amino acids. The CDR3 loop reads CASIPVSTDTQYF. As DNA, the CDR3 is TGTGCCAGCATTCCAGTGAGCACAGATACGCAGTATTTT.

This clonotype was found a few times. The CDR3 DNA reads as TGCAGTGCTAGCGTCGCGGGAGGGTGGAACGAGCAGTTCTTC. Its protein product is CSASVAGGWNEQFF. The gene calls are TRBV20-1 and TRBJ2-1; 9 bases align to TRBD2. CDR3 length: 14 residues. Germline trimming cut 3 bases from V and 10 bases from J; bases unmatched to any gene: 10. From germline, CDR1 is DFQATT and CDR2 SNEGSKA (reference sequence).

The chain is built from TRBV7-2 and TRBJ1-2, with a weak D call TRBD1 (5 bases). The V end was cut by 4 bases, the J end by 8 bases, with 17 bases between. The germline gives CDR1 SGHTA, CDR2 FQGNSA. This CDR3 has 14 amino acids. The CDR3 spells CASSSRDPTSGYTF. The CDR3 coding sequence is TGTGCCAGCAGCTCCCGGGACCCGACTTCGGGCTACACCTTC. Full variable domain (remainder filled in from reference TRBV7-2 and TRBJ1-2): GAGVSQSPSNKVTEKGKDVELRCDPISGHTALYWYRQSLGQGLEFLIYFQGNSAPDKSGLPSDRFSAERTGGSVSTLTIQRTQQEDSAVYLCASSSRDPTSGYTFGSGTRLTVV.

This clonotype was counted between two and nine times. The V gene is TRBV10-3, the J gene TRBJ2-2; perhaps TRBD1 as D (6 bases). The CDR3 consists of 15 residues. Trimming pared 10 bases from V and 6 bases from J, leaving 21 bases between. CDR1 is ENHRY and CDR2 is SYGVKD in the germline V gene. DNA for the CDR3: TGTGCCACCTCTCCAGGACAGACCCGGGCCGGGGAGCTGTTTTTT. Encoded protein: CATSPGQTRAGELFF.

The V gene is TRBV5-1, the J gene TRBJ1-1; 7 bases map to TRBD1. Germline V gives CDR1 SGHRS, CDR2 YFSETQ. The ends lost 2 bases at V and 6 bases at J; junction bases unmatched: 4. The CDR3 has 13 amino acids. CDR3 in amino acids: CASSLQGYPEAFF. As DNA, the CDR3 is TGCGCCAGCAGCTTACAGGGGTATCCTGAAGCTTTCTTT.

The chain is built from TRBV5-1 and TRBJ1-1; D is unclear. CDR3 length: 13 amino acids. V was trimmed by 7 bases and J by 0 bases, leaving 10 bases between them. Germline lookup yields CDR1 SGHRS and CDR2 YFSETQ. The CDR3 DNA sequence: TGCGCCAGCGGACGGAACATGAACACTGAAGCTTTCTTT. Protein: CASGRNMNTEAFF.

This rearrangement joins TRBV7-3 to TRBJ2-3, with TRBD2 identical over 9 bases. The V segment lost 4 bases and the J segment 6 bases; nucleotides outside the gene matches: 8. This CDR3 region has 15 residues. Germline values: CDR1 SGHTA, CDR2 FQGTGA. CDR3 DNA: TGTGCCAGCAGCTACCTAGCGGGAAAAGGTGATACGCAGTATTTT. Encoded protein: CASSYLAGKGDTQYF.

This clonotype was seen ten or more times. The rearrangement uses TRBV20-1 and TRBJ2-7; 10 bases fit TRBD2. The V gene's germline CDR1 is DFQATT and CDR2 SNEGSKA (reference sequence). V shed 7 bases, J shed 4 bases, and the junction held 4 bases outside the gene matches. The CDR3 has 12 amino acids. The CDR3 DNA reads TGCAGTGTCGGTAGCGGGAGGTACGAGCAGTACTTC. Residues: CSVGSGRYEQYF.

V and J are TRBV10-3 and TRBJ1-1; 9 bases agree with TRBD1. The CDR3 extends over 13 amino acids. J lost 8 bases, V lost 6 bases, and 7 bases had no gene match. Germline loops: CDR1 ENHRY, CDR2 SYGVKD. In DNA, the CDR3 is TGTGCCATCAGGCCGGGACAGGGAGCGGAAGCTTTCTTT. Encoded protein: CAIRPGQGAEAFF.

Ten or more counts support this clonotype. V and J are TRBV20-1 and TRBJ2-5; 7 bases map to TRBD1. The V gene's germline CDR1 is DFQATT and CDR2 SNEGSKA (reference sequence). The CDR3 runs 13 residues. Trimming took 6 bases from V and 4 from J; bases not matched to a gene: 8. The CDR3 spells CSAPRTGTETQYF. In nucleotides, the CDR3 is TGCAGTGCCCCCCGGACAGGAACAGAGACCCAGTACTTC.

This sequence joins TRBV6-4 and TRBJ1-2, with TRBD1 matching 7 bases. This CDR3 spans 13 amino acids. CDR1 is MRHNA, CDR2 SNTAGT, per germline. The V gene end was trimmed by 5 bases and the J gene end by 7 bases; junction bases not matched to a gene: 7. The CDR3 reads CASSRQGGFGYTF. CDR3 in DNA: TGTGCCAGCAGTCGACAGGGAGGGTTTGGCTACACCTTC.

This clonotype occurred a few times. The chain links TRBV12-3 or TRBV12-4 to TRBJ1-5, with D perhaps matching TRBD1 (5 bases). The CDR3 has 14 residues. The ends were cut back, 6 bases at V and 5 bases at J, with 14 bases in the middle. The CDR3, as DNA: TGTGCCAGCAGCTGGGGGACCGGTCATCAGCCCCAGCATTTT. Protein: CASSWGTGHQPQHF.

The V and J genes are TRBV20-1 and TRBJ1-1, with D unresolved. V shed 3 bases and J shed 5 bases, with 10 bases lying between them. This CDR3 region has 12 residues. CDR1 is DFQATT and CDR2 is SNEGSKA in the germline V gene (reference sequence). CDR3 coding DNA: TGCAGTGCTAGTGGGGTTTCGACTGAAGCTTTCTTT. This sequence encodes CSASGVSTEAFF.

V gene TRBV20-1 combines with J gene TRBJ2-5; 7 bases fit TRBD1. From germline, CDR1 is DFQATT and CDR2 SNEGSKA (reference sequence). There are 13 residues in the CDR3. The ends lost 5 bases at V and 2 bases at J; junction bases unmatched: 5. The CDR3 DNA follows: TGCAGTGCTGTTCCGACAGGGCAAGAGACCCAGTACTTC. Amino acid sequence: CSAVPTGQETQYF.

The sample holds a few counts of this clonotype. This rearrangement joins TRBV28 to TRBJ2-7; D is unresolved. CDR3 length: 14 amino acids. Germline V gene sequence: CDR1 MDHEN, CDR2 SYDVKM. Deletions cut 6 bases from V and 0 bases from J, with 12 bases between. This CDR3 reads CASRSPRRSYEQYF. The DNA of the CDR3 is TGTGCCAGCAGATCACCCCGACGCTCCTACGAGCAGTACTTC.

This clonotype has more than one count but fewer than ten. CDR3 in amino acids: CASSYSGTLSYEQYF. The DNA for the CDR3 is TGTGCCAGCAGTTACAGTGGGACACTCTCCTACGAGCAGTACTTC. The V call is TRBV6-5, the J call TRBJ2-7; maybe TRBD1 (6 bases). Deletions cut 2 bases from V and 0 bases from J, with 11 bases between. Per the germline V gene, CDR1 is MNHEY and CDR2 is SVGAGI. The CDR3 is 15 residues long.

This CDR3 is CSARVGWSQTQYF. The CDR3 nucleotides are TGCAGTGCTAGAGTTGGGTGGTCGCAGACCCAGTACTTC. The chain employs TRBV20-1 and TRBJ2-5; D remains unclear. The CDR3 extends over 13 amino acids. Per the germline V gene, CDR1 is DFQATT and CDR2 is SNEGSKA (reference sequence). V lost 1 base and J lost 6, with 12 bases in between.

This chain joins TRBV5-1 and TRBJ2-7, with 7 bases aligning to TRBD2. The length of the CDR3 is 14 residues. CDR1 and CDR2 (germline): SGHRS, YFSETQ. V shed 4 bases, J shed 5 bases, and the junction held 9 bases outside the gene matches. The CDR3 sequence is CASSLRTSLHEQYF. CDR3 in DNA: TGCGCCAGCAGCCTTCGGACTAGTCTCCACGAGCAGTACTTC.

The chain has TRBV20-1 and TRBJ2-3, with 12 positions matching TRBD2. The CDR3 extends over 17 amino acids. Losses at the gene ends were 5 bases for V and 0 bases for J; bases not matched to a gene: 9. Germline-derived CDR1 and CDR2 are DFQATT and SNEGSKA (reference sequence). The CDR3 reads CSAVRLAGVGSTDTQYF. CDR3 bases: TGCAGTGCTGTCAGACTAGCGGGAGTCGGGAGCACAGATACGCAGTATTTT.

In this sample, this clonotype turned up a few times. This chain links TRBV7-6 with TRBJ2-2; D ambiguous. CDR1 and CDR2 from the germline V gene are SGHVS and FNYEAQ. The CDR3 spans 16 residues. Trimming pared 2 bases from V and 1 base from J, leaving 11 bases between. CDR3 sequence: CASSLSVLMNTGELFF. For the CDR3, the DNA is TGTGCCAGCAGCTTATCGGTGCTGATGAACACCGGGGAGCTGTTTTTT.

This clonotype was seen just once. CDR3 DNA sequence: TGCGCCAGCAGCTTGGACTTAGGGGGCTGGTACGAGCAGTACTTC. This gives the protein CASSLDLGGWYEQYF. The chain has TRBV5-1 and TRBJ2-7; the match to TRBD1 covers 7 bases. V shed 0 bases, J shed 4 bases, and the junction held 7 bases outside the gene matches. Germline V gives CDR1 SGHRS, CDR2 YFSETQ. The length of the CDR3 is 15 residues.

This clonotype was seen a few times. CDR3 DNA: TGCAGTGCTAGAGCTTTCCTCGGGGCGGGCGGAATCTACAATGAGCAGTTCTTC. This sequence encodes CSARAFLGAGGIYNEQFF. The chain carries TRBV20-1 and TRBJ2-1; D is perhaps TRBD1 or TRBD2 (5 bases each). Trimming pared 1 base from V and 3 bases from J, leaving 22 bases between. The germline gives CDR1 DFQATT, CDR2 SNEGSKA (reference sequence). The CDR3 length is 18 residues.

The chain recombines TRBV15 with TRBJ2-7; no definite D call. Trimming shortened V by 3 bases and J by 0 bases, and 15 bases separated the two germline ends. Per germline, CDR1 LNHNV and CDR2 YYDKDF (reference sequence). The CDR3 runs to 16 residues. For the CDR3, the DNA is TGTGCCACCAGCAGTTTCGGTCGCGTGGGCTCCTACGAGCAGTACTTC. This translates into CATSSFGRVGSYEQYF. Filled out from reference TRBV15 and TRBJ2-7, the complete variable domain reads DAMVIQNPRYQVTQFGKPVTLSCSQTLNHNVMYWYQQKSSQAPKLLFHYYDKDFNNEADTPDNFQSRRPNTSFCFLDIRSPGLGDTAMYLCATSSFGRVGSYEQYFGPGTRLTVT.

This clonotype was recorded a few times. The chain is built from TRBV20-1 and TRBJ1-5; no firm D call. The CDR3 loop spans 14 amino acids. V was clipped by 3 bases and J by 3 bases, with 12 bases between them. Germline CDR1 is DFQATT and CDR2 is SNEGSKA (reference sequence). CDR3 nucleotide sequence: TGCAGTGCTAGGAAGAGAGGATACAATCAGCCCCAGCATTTT. Protein: CSARKRGYNQPQHF.